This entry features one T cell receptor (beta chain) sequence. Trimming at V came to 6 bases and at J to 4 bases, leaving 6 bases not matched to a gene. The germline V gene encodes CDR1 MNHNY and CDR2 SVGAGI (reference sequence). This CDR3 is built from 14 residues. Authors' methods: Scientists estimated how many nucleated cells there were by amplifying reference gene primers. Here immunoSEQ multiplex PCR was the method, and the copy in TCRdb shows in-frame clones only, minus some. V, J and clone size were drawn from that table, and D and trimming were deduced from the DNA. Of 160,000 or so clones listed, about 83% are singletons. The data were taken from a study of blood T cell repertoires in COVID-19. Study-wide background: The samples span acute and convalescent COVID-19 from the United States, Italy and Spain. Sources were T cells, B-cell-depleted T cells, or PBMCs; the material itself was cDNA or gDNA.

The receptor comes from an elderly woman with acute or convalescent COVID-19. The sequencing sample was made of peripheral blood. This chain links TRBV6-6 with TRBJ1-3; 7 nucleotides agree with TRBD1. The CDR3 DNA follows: TGTGCCAGCAGACAGAGGGACAGCGGAAACACCATATATTTT. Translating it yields CASRQRDSGNTIYF.